The 18 T cell receptor beta chains listed next were all sequenced from one sample in a study of T cells in Graves' hyperthyroidism and ophthalmopathy. There were TCR beta CDR3 regions amplified from RNA transcripts. With the HTBI primer set, the TCR CDR3 went through a first round of RT-PCR. MiXCR, run by TCRdb on the multiplex PCR reads, gives a single entry per CDR3 protein. The repertoire holds about 500,000 distinct CDR3 sequences, with approximately 48% as singletons. Specimen: peripheral blood or thyroid tissue (not recorded which). The receptor source for this set is an adult woman with Graves' disease, either hyperthyroidism or ophthalmopathy (not recorded which).

This clonotype was seen only once. An end of the junction does not agree with germline; a read error may underlie this. As DNA, the CDR3 is TGTGCTAGCAGCTTAAGCCCTCAGGGATTTCAGTACTTC. Translating gives CASSLSPQGFQYF. The genes are TRBV7-7 and TRBJ2-5; D possibly corresponds to TRBD1 (5 bases). Germline V gene data show CDR1 as SSHAT and CDR2 as FNYEAQ (reference sequence). The CDR3 is 13 amino acids.

With regard to this clonotype: The conserved closing phenylalanine or tryptophan is absent in this CDR3, likely reflecting a read error. V gene TRBV25-1 combines with J gene TRBJ1-1, with D uncertain. V was trimmed by 4 bases and J by 1 base, leaving 10 bases between them. This CDR3 has 14 residues. From germline, CDR1 is MGHDK and CDR2 SYGVNS. CDR3 sequence: CASSARSGNTEAFL. Written as DNA, the CDR3 is TGTGCCAGCAGTGCTAGATCGGGGAACACTGAAGCTTTCCTT.

The chain is built from TRBV29-1 and TRBJ1-4, with D possibly TRBD1 on 5 matching bases. The CDR3 is made up of 11 amino acids. CDR1 and CDR2 (germline): SQVTM, ANQGSEA. Trimming took 6 bases from V and 5 from J, leaving 7 bases between them. The CDR3 spells CSVGHNEKLFF. CDR3 bases: TGCAGCGTGGGGCACAATGAAAAACTGTTTTTT.

This clonotype was found many times. At one end, the junction sequence differs from germline, possibly due to a read error. The chain recombines TRBV5-1 with TRBJ2-7, with TRBD1 identical over 7 bases. Germline V gene data show CDR1 as SGHRS and CDR2 as YFSETQ. The CDR3 covers 14 residues. CDR3 protein: CASSLGGLANEQYF. The DNA for the CDR3 is TGTGCTAGCAGCTTAGGGGGCCTAGCAAACGAGCAGTACTTC.

This clonotype was detected ten times or more. The rearrangement links TRBV19 to TRBJ1-5; perhaps TRBD1 as D (5 bases). CDR3 size: 14 residues. The V end lost 10 bases, the J end lost 3 bases, and 16 bases lay between the germline ends. The germline CDR1 and CDR2 sequences are LNHDA and SQIVND (reference sequence). The CDR3 reads CAKAEGPYNQPQHF. The CDR3 DNA is TGTGCCAAAGCCGAGGGGCCCTACAATCAGCCCCAGCATTTT.

The V and J genes are TRBV5-1 and TRBJ2-7, with TRBD1 matching 7 bases. The CDR3 spans 15 residues. The J segment lost 2 bases and the V segment lost 1 base, leaving 6 bases of the junction unmatched. Germline CDR1 and CDR2: SGHRS and YFSETQ. The CDR3 region has the DNA TGCGCCAGCAGCTTGTTTGGGACAGCGCCCTACGAGCAGTACTTC. This codes for CASSLFGTAPYEQYF.

The table lists this clonotype with many counts. This chain links TRBV7-2 with TRBJ1-5; 9 bases map to TRBD1. Germline CDR1 and CDR2: SGHTA and FQGNSA. The CDR3 runs 15 residues. V lost 5 bases to trimming and J lost 2 bases; unmatched junction nucleotides: 4. CDR3 loop: CASSTGGAGNQPQHF. CDR3 bases: TGTGCCAGCAGCACAGGGGGCGCCGGCAATCAGCCCCAGCATTTT.

The V gene is TRBV7-8, the J gene TRBJ2-7; 8 bases agree with TRBD2. The CDR3 contains 16 residues. In germline, CDR1 is SGHVS, CDR2 FQNEAQ. Trimming removed 2 bases from V and 5 bases from J; junction bases left unmatched: 11. The CDR3 is CASSLPIAGLGDEQYF. The CDR3 nucleotides are TGTGCCAGCAGCTTACCCATAGCGGGACTCGGGGACGAGCAGTACTTC.

This chain links TRBV7-8 with TRBJ2-5, with D possibly being TRBD2 (6 bases). V was shortened by 6 bases and J by 4 bases, with 15 bases between the two germline ends. CDR3 length: 14 amino acids. Germline V gene sequence: CDR1 SGHVS, CDR2 FQNEAQ. CDR3 DNA sequence: TGTGCCAGCAGGTCCGGGGCGCGGGGAGAGACCCAGTACTTC. Translating it yields CASRSGARGETQYF.

The chain employs TRBV5-1 and TRBJ1-4; 8 nucleotides align to TRBD1. The V gene end was trimmed by 4 bases and the J gene end by 4 bases; junction bases not matched to a gene: 3. Germline V gene sequence: CDR1 SGHRS, CDR2 YFSETQ. This CDR3 spans 14 amino acids. CDR3 nucleotide sequence: TGCGCCAGCAGCGGACAGGGTCTTAATGAAAAACTGTTTTTT. Translated: CASSGQGLNEKLFF. The variable domain in full, completed from reference TRBV5-1 and TRBJ1-4, reads KAGVTQTPRYLIKTRGQQVTLSCSPISGHRSVSWYQQTPGQGLQFLFEYFSETQRNKGNFPGRFSGRQFSNSRSEMNVSTLELGDSALYLCASSGQGLNEKLFFGSGTQLSVL.

This clonotype was picked up one time. The V gene is TRBV6-5, the J gene TRBJ2-5; no firm D call. The V gene lost 6 bases and the J gene lost 7 bases, with 3 bases spanning the gap. Germline V gene sequence: CDR1 MNHEY, CDR2 SVGAGI. The CDR3 spans 9 residues. The CDR3 loop is CASRPTQYF. CDR3 DNA sequence: TGTGCCAGCAGACCGACCCAGTACTTC.

The V and J genes are TRBV14 and TRBJ2-7, with 10 bases fitting TRBD1. The trim removed 2 bases at V and 4 bases at J, leaving 5 bases unmatched. Germline V gene lookup returns CDR1 SGHDN and CDR2 FVKESK. There are 15 residues in the CDR3. This CDR3 reads CASSQLGTGEYEQYF. The DNA of the CDR3 is TGTGCCAGCAGCCAACTGGGGACAGGGGAGTACGAGCAGTACTTC.

The chain recombines TRBV7-9 with TRBJ2-7; either TRBD1 or TRBD2 may supply D (5 bases each). With 0 bases removed from V and 6 bases from J, the gap between germline ends came to 15 bases. The length of the CDR3 is 15 residues. CDR1 is SEHNR and CDR2 is FQNEAQ in the germline V gene (reference sequence). CDR3 sequence (DNA): TGTGCCAGCAGCTTAGCCCTCGAAGTTGGGGGCGAGCAGTACTTC. Translating it yields CASSLALEVGGEQYF.

This CDR3 is CSVGLDRGNEQFF. The CDR3 DNA is TGCAGCGTTGGGCTCGACAGGGGGAATGAGCAGTTCTTC. This chain links TRBV29-1 with TRBJ2-7, with 9 bases identical to TRBD1. Judging by the DNA end, TRBJ2-1 fits better; the J call may be wrong. In germline, CDR1 is SQVTM, CDR2 ANQGSEA. The CDR3 has 13 amino acids.

The J gene is TRBJ1-3, the V gene TRBV12-3 or TRBV12-4; the match to TRBD1 covers 10 bases. V was clipped by 6 bases and J by 0 bases; unmatched bases: 14. This CDR3 comprises 19 residues. CDR3 DNA sequence: TGTGCCAGCAGCTCCGGGACAGGGGACGCAGCATACTCTGGAAACACCATATATTTT. Translating it yields CASSSGTGDAAYSGNTIYF.

Only a few counts were recorded for this clonotype. This chain links TRBV29-1 with TRBJ1-2; a possible D gene is TRBD1 (5 bases). V lost 4 bases and J lost 5, with 8 bases in between. Germline CDR1 and CDR2: SQVTM and ANQGSEA. CDR3 length: 11 amino acids. The CDR3 reads CSVGQRYGYTF. The CDR3 DNA reads TGCAGCGTTGGACAGAGATATGGCTACACCTTC.

This clonotype came up a few times. The chain is built from TRBV20-1 and TRBJ1-6; possibly TRBD1 for D (5 bases). The CDR3 loop spans 12 amino acids. CDR1 and CDR2 from the germline V gene are DFQATT and SNEGSKA (reference sequence). Trimming left V 4 bases short and J 14 bases short, with 15 bases between. CDR3 region: CSANEFTGTLHF. The CDR3 DNA reads TGCAGTGCTAACGAGTTTACAGGAACCCTCCACTTT.

V is TRBV15 and J is TRBJ2-7, with a possible D match to TRBD1 (6 bases). V was cut by 4 bases and J by 3 bases, with 13 bases left in between. In germline, CDR1 is LNHNV, CDR2 YYDKDF (reference sequence). The CDR3 covers 14 residues. The CDR3 loop is CATSTRDTYYEQYF. The CDR3 coding sequence is TGTGCCACCAGCACCAGGGACACCTACTACGAGCAGTACTTC.